The entry below gives a single T cell receptor (beta chain) sequence along with its context. Its antigen remains unknown. The source material, RNA transcripts, was used to amplify TCR beta CDR3 regions. Researchers ran a first-round RT-PCR on the TCR CDR3 using the HTBI primer set. Each CDR3 protein is one row after TCRdb ran MiXCR on the multiplex PCR reads. The data contain 600,000 to 650,000 distinct CDR3 sequences, roughly 17% of them singletons. The germline V and J ends were trimmed by 6 bases and 7 bases, with 15 bases remaining between them. CDR3 length equals 14 residues. CDR1 and CDR2 from the germline V gene are MGHDK and SYGVNS. The data were obtained in a study of T cells in Graves' hyperthyroidism and ophthalmopathy. Study results and limitations: For ophthalmopathy, model prediction preceded onset by a median about 6.2 months.

The PBMCs were sourced from fresh peripheral blood (about 9.7 ml). The sequenced sample consisted of blood. This chain connects TRBV25-1 to TRBJ1-4; D perhaps matches TRBD1 (5 bases). The sequence came from a woman aged 25 to 39 with Graves' hyperthyroidism. The CDR3 loop is CASRGESGSEKLFF. CDR3 DNA sequence: TGTGCCAGCAGGGGGGAGTCGGGGAGTGAAAAACTGTTTTTT.